Presented here are 15 T cell receptor beta chains from one specimen sequenced in a study of T cells in Graves' hyperthyroidism and ophthalmopathy. What was amplified from RNA transcripts were TCR beta CDR3 regions. HTBI primers drove first-round RT-PCR of the TCR CDR3. Each CDR3 protein gets one entry after TCRdb re-called the multiplex PCR reads with MiXCR. The sample has 500,000 to 750,000 distinct CDR3 sequences; less than 20% are singletons. Source material: blood. Receptors originate from a woman under 40 with Graves' hyperthyroidism.

There are a few counts of this clonotype. The chain joins TRBV18 to TRBJ1-2, with 10 bases lining up with TRBD1. CDR3 size: 14 residues. Germline CDR1 is KGHSH and CDR2 is LQKENI. Trimming at V came to 3 bases and at J to 6 bases, leaving 4 bases not matched to a gene. In nucleotides, the CDR3 is TGTGCCAGCTCACCCCGGGACAGGGGAAATGGCTACACCTTC. Its protein product is CASSPRDRGNGYTF.

The chain employs TRBV4-3 and TRBJ1-5, with D uncertain. This CDR3 comprises 14 residues. Germline assignment: CDR1 LGHNA and CDR2 YSLEER. V dropped 0 bases and J dropped 3 bases, with 6 bases sitting between them. CDR3 bases: TGCGCCAGCAGCCAAGACCGACACAATCAGCCCCAGCATTTT. Protein sequence: CASSQDRHNQPQHF.

This chain links TRBV6-5 with TRBJ2-1, with 12 bases lining up with TRBD2. The CDR3 sequence is 16 residues long. Per germline, CDR1 MNHEY and CDR2 SVGAGI. V lost 0 bases and J lost 7; bases outside the gene matches: 4. As DNA, the CDR3 is TGTGCCAGCAGTTACTCGGGGACTAGCGGGCTTAATGAGCAGTTCTTC. It encodes CASSYSGTSGLNEQFF.

The chain recombines TRBV19 with TRBJ1-2; D call uncertain. The CDR3 is 15 amino acids. Germline values: CDR1 LNHDA, CDR2 SQIVND (reference sequence). V gave up 0 bases and J gave up 0 bases, with 8 bases separating them. CDR3 nucleotide sequence: TGTGCCAGTAGTATAGATCCGGCCTCTAACTATGGCTACACCTTC. Its protein is CASSIDPASNYGYTF.

The rearrangement uses TRBV15 and TRBJ1-6; D unresolved. V was shortened by 0 bases and J by 9 bases, with 12 bases between the two germline ends. The CDR3 totals 15 residues. Germline lookup yields CDR1 LNHNV and CDR2 YYDKDF (reference sequence). In nucleotides, the CDR3 is TGTGCCACCAGCAGAGATCTAGCCGTAGGTTCACCCCTCCACTTT. This codes for CATSRDLAVGSPLHF.

The chain uses TRBV25-1 and TRBJ1-4; TRBD1 aligns across 9 bases. This CDR3 is built from 16 residues. Germline CDR1 and CDR2: MGHDK and SYGVNS. V trimming: 1 base; J trimming: 6 bases; junction bases outside the gene matches: 6. The DNA of the CDR3 is TGTGCCAGCAGTGAATTGTGGGGGACAGGGTATGAAAAACTGTTTTTT. It specifies CASSELWGTGYEKLFF.

This clonotype was counted once. This sequence joins TRBV9 and TRBJ2-3; possible D gene TRBD2, 6 bases. CDR1 and CDR2 from the germline V gene are SGDLS and YYNGEE. This CDR3 comprises 17 residues. V lost 0 bases, J lost 4 bases, and 18 bases lay in between. The DNA of the CDR3 is TGTGCCAGCAGCGTAGAGGGTCTAGCGAGGGACGCAGATACGCAGTATTTT. Translation gives CASSVEGLARDADTQYF. Filled out from reference TRBV9 and TRBJ2-3, the complete variable domain reads DSGVTQTPKHLITATGQRVTLRCSPRSGDLSVYWYQQSLDQGLQFLIQYYNGEERAKGNILERFSAQQFPDLHSELNLSSLELGDSALYFCASSVEGLARDADTQYFGPGTRLTVL.

This clonotype was observed a few times. Mismatch with germline at one junction end may stem from a read error. The chain joins TRBV27 to TRBJ1-2; tentative D call: TRBD1 (5 bases). From germline, CDR1 is MNHEY and CDR2 SMNVEV (reference sequence). CDR3 length: 12 residues. The CDR3 coding sequence is TGTGCCAGCAGGGGGCAAGTCTATGACTACACCTTC. Translation: CASRGQVYDYTF.

This clonotype has only a few counts. V is TRBV6-2 or TRBV6-3 and J is TRBJ1-5; D possibly corresponds to TRBD1 (6 bases). The CDR3 is 17 amino acids. CDR1 is MNHEY, CDR2 SVGEGT, per germline. Trimming shortened V by 4 bases and J by 2 bases, and 18 bases separated the two germline ends. As DNA, the CDR3 is TGTGCCAGCAGTTTACCTCACAGGGAGTGGGGCAATCAGCCCCAGCATTTT. It is translated as CASSLPHREWGNQPQHF.

Comments on this clonotype: A read error may explain this, as a much larger clone is one base away. The rearrangement uses TRBV29-1 and TRBJ1-1; 9 bases agree with TRBD1. The CDR3 length is 13 residues. CDR1 is SQVTM and CDR2 is ANQGSEA in the germline V gene. Trimming took 5 bases from V and 1 from J; bases not matched to a gene: 2. The CDR3 here is CSVRQGENTEAFF. In DNA, the CDR3 is TGCAGCGTTAGACAGGGGGAGAACACTGAAGCTTTCTTT.

This clonotype was recorded at least ten times. V usage is TRBV15 and J usage is TRBJ2-3; 12 positions agree with TRBD2. The J segment lost 4 bases and the V segment lost 6 bases, leaving 5 bases of the junction unmatched. The CDR3 is 15 amino acids. The germline gives CDR1 LNHNV, CDR2 YYDKDF (reference sequence). The CDR3 nucleotides read TGTGCCACCAGAAAGACTAGCGGGAGAGCAGATACGCAGTATTTT. Its translation: CATRKTSGRADTQYF.

The chain is built from TRBV5-1 and TRBJ2-5; 9 bases map to TRBD1. CDR3 length: 15 amino acids. V was pared by 1 base and J by 5 bases, with 6 bases of the junction left unmatched. Germline loops: CDR1 SGHRS, CDR2 YFSETQ. CDR3: CASSLPKGTGETQYF. In DNA form, the CDR3 reads TGCGCCAGCAGCTTGCCCAAAGGGACAGGGGAGACCCAGTACTTC.

This clonotype has ten or more counts. The chain joins TRBV7-9 to TRBJ2-7, with 9 bases lining up with TRBD1. With V trimmed by 3 bases and J by 6 bases, 6 bases remained unmatched. The CDR3 has 14 amino acids. CDR1 SEHNR and CDR2 FQNEAQ come from the germline V gene (reference sequence). The CDR3 DNA reads TGTGCCAGCAGCTTTCGGGACAGGGTTTCCGAGCAGTACTTC. This sequence encodes CASSFRDRVSEQYF.

In its sample, this clonotype was seen many times. The rearrangement joins TRBV30 to TRBJ2-7; a weak D match, TRBD1 (5 bases). This CDR3 spans 12 amino acids. Trimming removed 0 bases from V and 2 bases from J, with 5 bases in between. CDR1 is GTSNPN and CDR2 is SVGIG in the germline V gene (reference sequence). CDR3 sequence reads: CAWSVGAYEQYF. The CDR3 region has the DNA TGTGCCTGGAGTGTAGGGGCCTACGAGCAGTACTTC.

This rearrangement joins TRBV7-6 to TRBJ1-3, with a tentative D call TRBD1 (6 bases). V lost 5 bases, J lost 3 bases, and 17 bases lay in between. The CDR3 is 16 amino acids. CDR1 and CDR2 (germline): SGHVS, FNYEAQ. CDR3 residues: CASSIDRLGFGNTIYF. CDR3 bases: TGTGCCAGCAGCATAGACAGGTTGGGATTTGGAAACACCATATATTTT.